The rows below give T cell receptor beta chains drawn from one sample of a study of blood T cells in healthy people across ages. In TCRdb, the 5' RACE reads were re-called with MiXCR into one record per CDR3 protein. Here the sample spans hundreds of thousands of distinct CDR3 sequences, 40% to 65% being singletons. The sample consisted of blood. Receptors originate from a woman over 75 in good health. CDR3s include the opening cysteine and the closing phenylalanine or tryptophan. A D gene is named only where the DNA matches it firmly. Clone sizes are given selectively: once, few, many, or a class where the clone is expanded.

TRBV7-2	TRBJ2-5	NA	NA	CASSLGDRGGEETQYF	TGTGCCAGCAGCTTAGGTGACAGGGGAGGGGAAGAGACCCAGTACTTC
TRBV5-6	TRBJ1-2	NA	NA	CASSNPGRTYGYTF	TGTGCCAGCAGTAATCCAGGACGGACCTATGGCTACACCTTC
TRBV9	TRBJ2-4	NA	NA	CASSVATPQGIAKNIQYF	TGTGCCAGCAGCGTAGCAACCCCACAGGGAATAGCCAAAAACATTCAGTACTTC
TRBV5-1	TRBJ1-1	NA	NA	CASSPEYLNTAEAFF	TGCGCCAGCAGCCCAGAATACCTCAACACGGCTGAAGCTTTCTTT
TRBV6-6	TRBJ2-1	NA	NA	CASGYGPLNEQFF	TGTGCCAGCGGTTACGGACCGCTGAATGAGCAGTTCTTC
TRBV27	TRBJ1-1	many	NA	CASSSLLGSGTEAFF	TGTGCCAGCAGCAGCCTGCTTGGGTCGGGTACTGAAGCTTTCTTT
TRBV10-3	TRBJ2-5	NA	NA	CAISPRSGTTRQETQYF	TGTGCCATCAGTCCTCGGTCGGGAACCACCCGTCAAGAGACCCAGTACTTC
TRBV30	TRBJ2-7	NA	NA	CAWSVKLFSYEQYF	TGTGCCTGGAGTGTGAAGCTATTCAGCTACGAGCAGTACTTC
TRBV5-5	TRBJ2-3	many	TRBD1	CASSAGQGYSTDTQYF	TGTGCCAGCAGCGCGGGACAGGGATACAGCACAGATACGCAGTATTTT
TRBV28	TRBJ2-1	few	NA	CASASGAGQFF	TGTGCCAGCGCGTCCGGGGCTGGTCAGTTCTTC
TRBV7-3	TRBJ2-7	few	TRBD2	CASSRGLAVEQYF	TGTGCCAGCAGCAGGGGACTAGCGGTCGAGCAGTACTTC
TRBV7-9	TRBJ2-3	NA	NA	CVSSRNTDTQYF	TGTGTCAGCAGCCGCAACACAGATACGCAGTATTTT
TRBV5-1	TRBJ2-6	many	NA	CASSWGRYSGANVLTF	TGCGCCAGCAGCTGGGGACGGTACTCTGGGGCCAACGTCCTGACTTTC
TRBV5-1	TRBJ1-4	many	TRBD1	CASSYRQGSNEKLFF	TGCGCCAGCAGCTACCGACAGGGCAGTAATGAAAAACTGTTTTTT
TRBV18	TRBJ2-3	many	NA	CASSSWATTDTQYF	TGTGCCAGCTCATCCTGGGCCACCACAGATACGCAGTATTTT
TRBV20-1	TRBJ1-4	NA	NA	CSANRADNEKLFF	TGCAGTGCTAACAGGGCTGATAATGAAAAACTGTTTTTT
TRBV19	TRBJ2-7	few	NA	CASSAGSQDYEQYF	TGTGCCAGTAGTGCGGGATCTCAAGACTACGAGCAGTACTTC
TRBV27	TRBJ2-1	few	TRBD2	CASSPTSGGFWNEQFF	TGTGCCAGCAGTCCGACGAGCGGGGGCTTTTGGAATGAGCAGTTCTTC
TRBV2	TRBJ2-7	few	NA	CASSLGEQYF	TGTGCCAGCTCCCTCGGCGAGCAGTACTTC
TRBV28	TRBJ2-1	once	TRBD2	CASSLRGAGEFF	TGCGCCAGCAGCCTCCGGGGAGCGGGAGAGTTCTTC
TRBV30	TRBJ1-2	many	NA	CAWGRGRYTF	TGTGCCTGGGGCAGGGGCCGCTACACCTTC
TRBV29-1	TRBJ2-5	NA	NA	CSVATVQETQYF	TGCAGCGTTGCAACAGTCCAAGAGACCCAGTACTTC
TRBV5-1	TRBJ1-2	many	TRBD1	CASSPRDREHGGYTF	TGCGCCAGCAGCCCCCGGGACAGGGAACATGGAGGCTACACCTTC
TRBV25-1	TRBJ1-2	many	NA	CASSVGGGGRNYGYTF	TGTGCCAGCTCAGTGGGGGGAGGAGGACGGAACTATGGCTACACCTTC
TRBV28	TRBJ2-5	NA	NA	CAGSLERQFGETQYF	TGTGCCGGCAGTTTAGAGCGACAGTTTGGGGAGACCCAGTACTTC
TRBV7-9	TRBJ2-6	NA	NA	CASSPVQTGANVLTF	TGTGCCAGCAGTCCCGTACAAACTGGGGCCAACGTCCTGACTTTC
TRBV25-1	TRBJ2-7	many	NA	CASIQDLWDAILNEQYF	TGTGCCAGCATTCAGGATCTATGGGACGCTATCCTAAACGAGCAGTACTTC
TRBV20-1	TRBJ1-1	NA	NA	CSAREGHPNTEAFF	TGCAGTGCTAGGGAAGGACACCCGAACACTGAAGCTTTCTTT
TRBV20-1	TRBJ2-7	NA	TRBD1	CSAKDRGDEQYF	TGCAGTGCGAAGGACAGGGGGGACGAGCAGTACTTC
TRBV27	TRBJ1-1	NA	NA	CASSFSFDKPNTEAFF	TGTGCCAGCAGTTTCAGCTTCGACAAGCCGAACACTGAAGCTTTCTTT
TRBV7-9	TRBJ2-2	few	TRBD1	CASSSSPQGAGTGELFF	TGTGCCAGCAGCTCGTCTCCTCAGGGGGCCGGGACCGGGGAGCTGTTTTTT
TRBV2	TRBJ1-5	few	TRBD1	CASRAGQGWTNQPQHF	TGTGCCAGCAGGGCCGGACAGGGCTGGACCAATCAGCCCCAGCATTTT
TRBV7-7	TRBJ2-1	many	NA	CASSPGTFNEQFF	TGTGCTAGCAGCCCGGGGACTTTCAATGAGCAGTTCTTC
TRBV10-3	TRBJ2-7	NA	TRBD2	CAISPGLAGTSDEQYF	TGTGCCATCAGTCCCGGACTAGCGGGGACGTCCGACGAGCAGTACTTC
TRBV4-2	TRBJ2-7	NA	TRBD2	CASSQERGSGTTYEQYF	TGTGCCAGCAGCCAAGAAAGGGGTAGCGGGACGACTTACGAGCAGTACTTC
TRBV6-5	TRBJ2-2	many	NA	CASRRDLHTGELFF	TGTGCCAGCAGACGGGACTTACACACCGGGGAGCTGTTTTTT
TRBV5-1	TRBJ1-1	NA	NA	CASRPGGIDYTLEAFF	TGCGCCAGCAGACCGGGGGGAATAGACTATACACTAGAAGCTTTCTTT
TRBV20-1	TRBJ2-6	many	NA	CSARDEFSGANVLTF	TGCAGTGCTAGAGATGAGTTCTCTGGGGCCAACGTCCTGACTTTC
TRBV7-2	TRBJ2-7	NA	NA	CACSPPSYEQYF	TGTGCCTGCAGCCCCCCCTCTTACGAGCAGTACTTC
TRBV12-3/TRBV12-4	TRBJ2-3	many	NA	CASSSVGTQYF	TGTGCCAGCAGTTCGGTTGGGACGCAGTATTTT
TRBV7-2	TRBJ2-3	many	NA	CASSRSGRTDTQYF	TGTGCCAGCAGCCGTAGCGGTCGCACAGATACGCAGTATTTT
TRBV12-3/TRBV12-4	TRBJ1-1	NA	NA	CASSFYGTEAFF	TGTGCCAGCAGTTTTTATGGAACTGAAGCTTTCTTT
TRBV7-2	TRBJ1-1	NA	NA	CASSPLGVMGTEAFF	TGTGCCAGCAGCCCCCTCGGCGTCATGGGCACTGAAGCTTTCTTT
TRBV12-3/TRBV12-4	TRBJ2-3	NA	NA	CASSTRGPPPYF	TGTGCCAGCAGTACGCGGGGCCCGCCTCCGTATTTT
TRBV7-3	TRBJ2-1	NA	NA	CASSSLAQPYNEQFF	TGTGCCAGCAGCTCCCTGGCCCAGCCTTACAATGAGCAGTTCTTC
TRBV18	TRBJ2-3	NA	TRBD2	CASSPETSASSTDTQYF	TGTGCCAGCTCACCAGAGACTAGCGCCTCTAGCACAGATACGCAGTATTTT
TRBV5-1	TRBJ1-4	NA	NA	CASSFLETTNEKLFF	TGCGCCAGCAGCTTCCTGGAAACAACTAATGAAAAACTGTTTTTT
TRBV6-1	TRBJ2-3	NA	TRBD1	CASSYSGSGGFGTDTQYF	TGTGCCAGCAGTTACAGCGGTTCAGGGGGCTTTGGCACAGATACGCAGTATTTT
TRBV27	TRBJ2-3	many	NA	CASSFRQGGGDTQYF	TGTGCCAGCAGTTTCAGGCAGGGTGGAGGGGATACGCAGTATTTT
TRBV6-2/TRBV6-3	TRBJ1-1	NA	NA	CASSYIGYTEAFF	TGTGCCAGCAGTTACATCGGTTACACTGAAGCTTTCTTT
TRBV5-1	TRBJ1-1	few	TRBD1	CASRPPGTANTEAFF	TGCGCCAGCAGGCCGCCCGGGACAGCGAACACTGAAGCTTTCTTT
TRBV12-3/TRBV12-4	TRBJ2-5	NA	NA	CASSSSRNQETQYF	TGTGCCAGCAGTAGTAGCCGAAACCAAGAGACCCAGTACTTC
TRBV5-5	TRBJ2-7	many	NA	CASSPTSLREQYF	TGTGCCAGCAGCCCGACTAGTCTACGCGAGCAGTACTTC
TRBV7-9	TRBJ1-2	NA	NA	CASSLARDRFEGYTF	TGTGCCAGCAGCTTAGCGCGGGACCGTTTTGAGGGCTACACCTTC
TRBV20-1	TRBJ2-1	many	NA	CSARDPRSILTFRNEQFF	TGCAGTGCTAGAGATCCGCGGTCGATCCTGACTTTTCGAAATGAGCAGTTCTTC
TRBV9	TRBJ2-5	few	NA	CASSVAGTDQETQYF	TGTGCCAGCAGCGTAGCGGGGACGGACCAAGAGACCCAGTACTTC